The 8 T cell receptor beta chains below were found in one sample sequenced in a study of liver allograft versus peripheral blood T cells. The wider study: Recipients' peripheral blood served as the comparator for T cell receptor repertoires in transplanted livers.

One entry per CDR3 protein, called by TCRdb with MiXCR from the reads. The sample shows 6,500 to 9,500 distinct CDR3 sequences, 17% of them seen only once. Receptors were obtained from a human patient who had a liver transplant. Among the T cells, some may be from the graft donor.

This clonotype was counted many times. This sequence joins TRBV12-3 or TRBV12-4 and TRBJ2-7; possible D gene TRBD1, 6 bases. V lost 4 bases to trimming and J lost 1 base, with 14 bases between them. The CDR3 has 15 amino acids. DNA of the CDR3: TGTGCCAGCAGTTCCTTCCGGGACAAGTCCTACGAGCAGTACTTC. It specifies CASSSFRDKSYEQYF.

This clonotype was detected ten times or more. This rearrangement joins TRBV20-1 to TRBJ1-1, with 8 bases matching TRBD1. Germline CDR1 is DFQATT and CDR2 is SNEGSKA (reference sequence). The CDR3 has 12 amino acids. V lost 4 bases to trimming and J lost 6 bases; unmatched junction nucleotides: 4. The CDR3 sequence is CSATDRGSEAFF. Written as DNA, the CDR3 is TGCAGTGCTACTGACAGGGGCTCTGAAGCTTTCTTT.

This clonotype is classed as medium-sized (0.01 to 0.1%). The V and J genes are TRBV6-5 and TRBJ1-3; D is uncertain. The CDR3 length is 15 residues. Germline-derived CDR1 and CDR2 are MNHEY and SVGAGI. The germline V and J ends were trimmed by 0 bases and 0 bases, with 6 bases remaining between them. The chain's CDR3 is CASSYSSSSGNTIYF. The DNA of the CDR3 is TGTGCCAGCAGTTACTCCTCAAGCTCTGGAAACACCATATATTTT.

By sample fraction, this clonotype is medium-sized. The chain recombines TRBV27 with TRBJ1-6; D not certain. This CDR3 spans 16 amino acids. The V gene lost 1 base and the J gene lost 0 bases, with 7 bases spanning the gap. The germline V gene encodes CDR1 MNHEY and CDR2 SMNVEV (reference sequence). In DNA, the CDR3 is TGTGCCAGCAGTTTATGGAGAGGCTCCTATAATTCACCCCTCCACTTT. Protein product: CASSLWRGSYNSPLHF.

V usage is TRBV5-1 and J usage is TRBJ1-2, with D perhaps matching TRBD1 (5 bases). Germline lookup yields CDR1 SGHRS and CDR2 YFSETQ. This CDR3 is 14 amino acids long. V gave up 6 bases and J gave up 3 bases, with 15 bases separating them. The CDR3 coding sequence is TGCGCCAGCACCCCGGGCGGGGCAGACTATGGCTACACCTTC. Protein sequence: CASTPGGADYGYTF.

This clonotype counts as medium-sized. V and J are TRBV15 and TRBJ1-6; 7 bases are shared with TRBD1. Germline values: CDR1 LNHNV, CDR2 YYDKDF (reference sequence). This CDR3 has 16 residues. V shed 0 bases and J 10 bases; nucleotides not matched to a gene: 9. The CDR3 loop reads CATSRDPRQGRSPLHF. CDR3 nucleotide sequence: TGTGCCACCAGCAGAGATCCTCGACAGGGCCGCTCACCCCTCCACTTT.

This clonotype was seen many times. The CDR3 reads CASSSSGFFTYTEAFF. Written as DNA, the CDR3 is TGTGCCAGCAGTTCATCAGGGTTCTTTACTTACACTGAAGCTTTCTTT. V is TRBV6-5 and J is TRBJ1-1; a weak D match, TRBD1 (5 bases). With 4 bases removed from V and 3 bases from J, the gap between germline ends came to 18 bases. This CDR3 has 16 amino acids. Germline values: CDR1 MNHEY, CDR2 SVGAGI.

This clonotype was counted ten times or more. This chain connects TRBV6-5 to TRBJ2-1; D unclear. Germline V gene data show CDR1 as MNHEY and CDR2 as SVGAGI. V was cut by 2 bases and J by 6 bases, with 11 bases left in between. The CDR3 is made up of 14 amino acids. CDR3 sequence reads: CASSYKGFVNEQFF. Here the CDR3 DNA reads TGTGCCAGCAGTTACAAGGGTTTCGTCAATGAGCAGTTCTTC.